This record looks at one TCR beta chain sequence and its context. Its antigen remains unknown. The sample comes from a study of cytomegalovirus exposure and HLA in healthy donors. Study overall: Of fewer than 450 genotyped donors, approximately 84% clustered with self-reported Caucasian donors. Findings of the study overall: In a later analysis, TCR association rates varied by HLA locus: DRB1 most, HLA-C fewest.

The PCR was carried out with 60 Vbeta primers and 13 Jbeta primers. Generated by immunoSEQ multiplex PCR, the TCRdb table keeps only in-frame clones and is missing some. This sample's clone table lists more than 95,000 clones. CDR1 and CDR2 from the germline V gene are LGHNA and YNFKEQ. The CDR3 is 17 residues long. Trimming cost V 0 bases and J 1 base; bases outside gene matches: 6. Sequencing was carried out using PBMCs. The sequence came from a man aged 18 to 30 in good health and CMV-seronegative. This rearrangement joins TRBV4-2 to TRBJ1-1, with 9 positions matching TRBD1. As DNA, the CDR3 is TGTGCCAGCAGCCAAGATAACAGGGGGCGCGGGAACACTGAAGCTTTCTTT. Its translation: CASSQDNRGRGNTEAFF.